The clone carrying this TCR beta chain turned up a few times. What it recognizes is unknown. CDR3 length: 15 residues. CDR1 is KGHDR, CDR2 SFDVKD, per germline. The trim removed 5 bases at V and 7 bases at J, leaving 8 bases unmatched. The data are from a study of Ad26.COV2.S vaccination and SARS-CoV-2 variants. Study-level information: Once or twice, 56 days apart, Ad26.COV2.S was delivered intramuscularly.

Sequencing used immunoSEQ multiplex PCR; TCRdb keeps in-frame clones, though not all of them. The top ten hold about 5% of the sample, which has about 350,000 clones, roughly 91% seen once. Study findings and constraints: The authors reported substantial breadth in spike-specific CD8+ and CD4+ T cell responses after vaccination.

The treatment denotes: roughly 18 received Ad26.COV2.S at low or high dose, single or two shots; 5 received placebo; per-sample allocation not given. Sampling was done on day 63 after the first vaccine or placebo injection. Vaccination employed an Ad26 vector expressing the Wuhan-strain SARS-CoV-2 spike. The clonotype was recovered from a person between 18 and 65 years old who received the Ad26.COV2.S COVID-19 vaccine or a placebo. The source material was peripheral blood, sampled in a trial of Ad26.COV2.S vaccine versus placebo. This chain connects TRBV24-1 to TRBJ2-1; TRBD2 matches 9 bases. For the CDR3, the DNA is TGTGCCACCAGTGCGGCGGGAGGGAGTGTTAATGAGCAGTTCTTC. Translating it yields CATSAAGGSVNEQFF.